Shown below are 13 T cell receptor beta chains from a single sample sequenced in a study of blood T cell repertoires in COVID-19. TCRdb's table, derived via immunoSEQ multiplex PCR, lists solely in-frame clones and lacks some. Here the sample spans some 360,000 clones, 85% to 90% being singletons. The material sequenced was PBMCs or T cells enriched from blood (not recorded which). The source of these receptors is a woman in her twenties or thirties who had been exposed to COVID-19.

The chain employs TRBV9 and TRBJ2-7, with 10 nucleotides matching TRBD1. The CDR3 loop spans 14 amino acids. The germline gives CDR1 SGDLS, CDR2 YYNGEE. The trim removed 4 bases at V and 2 bases at J, leaving 3 bases unmatched. CDR3 sequence reads: CASSSGQGAYEQYF. CDR3 DNA: TGTGCCAGCAGCTCCGGACAGGGGGCCTACGAGCAGTACTTC. Combining the CDR3 with reference TRBV9 and TRBJ2-7 gives the whole variable domain DSGVTQTPKHLITATGQRVTLRCSPRSGDLSVYWYQQSLDQGLQFLIQYYNGEERAKGNILERFSAQQFPDLHSELNLSSLELGDSALYFCASSSGQGAYEQYFGPGTRLTVT.

The chain combines TRBV24-1 with TRBJ1-2; TRBD1 matches at 11 bases. V trimming: 3 bases; J trimming: 2 bases; junction bases outside the gene matches: 10. The CDR3 contains 18 residues. Per the germline V gene, CDR1 is KGHDR and CDR2 is SFDVKD. The DNA of the CDR3 is TGTGCCACCAGTGATCCAAACCGGGACAGGGGGTTAAACTATGGCTACACCTTC. It translates to CATSDPNRDRGLNYGYTF.

This clone appeared once. The gene calls are TRBV12-5 and TRBJ2-7; TRBD1 is a possible D gene (6 bases). V was clipped by 6 bases and J by 3 bases, with 12 bases between them. From germline, CDR1 is LGHNT and CDR2 FRNRAP. The CDR3 spans 13 residues. CDR3 sequence reads: CASGPDRLYEQYF. CDR3 nucleotide sequence: TGTGCTAGTGGCCCCGACAGGCTCTACGAGCAGTACTTC.

The rearrangement uses TRBV5-1 and TRBJ1-4; 7 bases map to TRBD1. The CDR3 is 15 amino acids. V was clipped by 3 bases and J by 5 bases; unmatched bases: 7. Germline V gene sequence: CDR1 SGHRS, CDR2 YFSETQ. CDR3 in DNA: TGCGCCAGCAGCTCCTCCGGGACAGCAAATGAAAAACTGTTTTTT. It is translated as CASSSSGTANEKLFF. Together with reference TRBV5-1 and TRBJ1-4, the CDR3 gives the full variable domain: KAGVTQTPRYLIKTRGQQVTLSCSPISGHRSVSWYQQTPGQGLQFLFEYFSETQRNKGNFPGRFSGRQFSNSRSEMNVSTLELGDSALYLCASSSSGTANEKLFFGSGTQLSVL.

This clone was seen a handful of times. The chain has TRBV6-4 and TRBJ2-2; no firm D call. There are 13 residues in the CDR3. The germline V and J ends were trimmed by 4 bases and 1 base, with 4 bases remaining between them. Germline V gene lookup returns CDR1 MRHNA and CDR2 SNTAGT. CDR3 loop: CASSAQNTGELFF. As DNA, the CDR3 is TGTGCCAGCAGTGCCCAGAACACCGGGGAGCTGTTTTTT.

In its sample, this clone was seen once. This sequence joins TRBV12-3 or TRBV12-4 and TRBJ2-2; tentative D call: TRBD2 (6 bases). Trimming took off 1 base at V and 8 bases at J, with 8 bases between the two ends. The CDR3 runs to 13 residues. The CDR3 nucleotides are TGTGCCAGCAGTTTAGGGAGGGGTGGGGAGCTGTTTTTT. Protein product: CASSLGRGGELFF.

In this sample, this clone turned up once. This sequence joins TRBV6-5 and TRBJ1-3, with 8 bases matching TRBD1. V was pared by 6 bases and J by 7 bases, with 8 bases of the junction left unmatched. CDR3 length: 14 amino acids. The germline V gene has CDR1 MNHEY and CDR2 SVGAGI. CDR3 DNA sequence: TGTGCCAGCAGGGGACAGGAACTACTCAACACCATATATTTT. It translates to CASRGQELLNTIYF.

The chain is built from TRBV10-3 and TRBJ1-1; no firm D call. V lost 2 bases to trimming and J lost 5 bases, with 6 bases between them. CDR1 ENHRY and CDR2 SYGVKD come from the germline V gene. This CDR3 has 12 residues. CDR3 sequence reads: CAISEGRTEAFF. The CDR3 DNA is TGTGCCATCAGTGAGGGCCGAACTGAAGCTTTCTTT.

The chain has TRBV29-1 and TRBJ1-1; the D is unclear. Deletions cut 7 bases from V and 6 bases from J, with 21 bases between. This CDR3 spans 14 amino acids. Per the germline V gene, CDR1 is SQVTM and CDR2 is ANQGSEA. The CDR3 DNA is TGCAGCGCTTACAAGCCCGACGGGGAAGCTGAAGCTTTCTTT. Its protein product is CSAYKPDGEAEAFF.

The genes are TRBV28 and TRBJ2-1; 11 bases agree with TRBD2. Germline V lookup: CDR1 MDHEN, CDR2 SYDVKM. V shed 6 bases and J 5 bases; nucleotides not matched to a gene: 9. This CDR3 is built from 16 residues. The CDR3 nucleotides are TGTGCCAGCAGCCCCGGACTAGCGGGTGGTAACAATGAGCAGTTCTTC. The encoded protein is CASSPGLAGGNNEQFF.

V is TRBV29-1 and J is TRBJ2-2; TRBD2 agrees at 7 bases. Germline V CDR1 and CDR2: SQVTM, ANQGSEA. CDR3 size: 14 residues. J gave up 4 bases and V 7 bases, and 9 bases lay outside the gene matches. CDR3: CSAPVREGTGELFF. In DNA, the CDR3 is TGCAGCGCCCCCGTTAGGGAGGGCACCGGGGAGCTGTTTTTT.

The V call is TRBV27, the J call TRBJ1-5; 10 bases line up with TRBD1. The CDR3 length is 16 residues. The V gene end was trimmed by 4 bases and the J gene end by 7 bases; junction bases not matched to a gene: 10. Germline V gene lookup returns CDR1 MNHEY and CDR2 SMNVEV (reference sequence). Here the CDR3 reads CASSSGGTGVGQPQHF. CDR3 nucleotides: TGTGCCAGCAGTTCCGGGGGGACAGGGGTGGGACAGCCCCAGCATTTT.

The chain recombines TRBV30 with TRBJ1-5; possible D gene TRBD1, 5 bases. The CDR3 runs 14 residues. V lost 4 bases to trimming and J lost 5 bases, with 15 bases between them. The germline CDR1 and CDR2 sequences are GTSNPN and SVGIG (reference sequence). The CDR3 here is CAWTQPWGDQPQHF. The CDR3 region has the DNA TGTGCCTGGACCCAGCCGTGGGGGGATCAGCCCCAGCATTTT.